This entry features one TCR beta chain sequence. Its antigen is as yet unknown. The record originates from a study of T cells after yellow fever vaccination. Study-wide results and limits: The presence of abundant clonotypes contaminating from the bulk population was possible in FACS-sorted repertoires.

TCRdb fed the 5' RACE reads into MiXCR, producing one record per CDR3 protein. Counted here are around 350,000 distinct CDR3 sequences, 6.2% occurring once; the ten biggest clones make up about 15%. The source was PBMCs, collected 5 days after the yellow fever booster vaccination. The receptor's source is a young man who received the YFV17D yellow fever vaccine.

As DNA, the CDR3 is TGTGCCAGCAGCTGGGGGACAGGGGCCTTCGCGAAGCGGGAGAGTGAGCAGTTCTTC. Its translation: CASSWGTGAFAKRESEQFF. The chain employs TRBV11-2 and TRBJ2-1, with TRBD1 matching 10 bases. The CDR3 spans 19 residues. V lost 4 bases and J lost 9; bases outside the gene matches: 21. The V gene's germline CDR1 is SGHAT and CDR2 FQNNGV.